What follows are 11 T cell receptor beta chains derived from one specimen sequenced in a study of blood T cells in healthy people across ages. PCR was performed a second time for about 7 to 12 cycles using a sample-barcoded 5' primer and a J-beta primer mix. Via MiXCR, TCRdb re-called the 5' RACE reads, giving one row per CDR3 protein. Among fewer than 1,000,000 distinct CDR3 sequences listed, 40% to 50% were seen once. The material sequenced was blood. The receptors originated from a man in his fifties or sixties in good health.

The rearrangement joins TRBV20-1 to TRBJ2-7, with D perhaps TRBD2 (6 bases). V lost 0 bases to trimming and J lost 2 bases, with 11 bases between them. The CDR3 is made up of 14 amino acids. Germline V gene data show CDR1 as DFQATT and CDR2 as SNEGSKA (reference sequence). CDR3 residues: CSAREGGAAYEQYF. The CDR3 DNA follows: TGCAGTGCTAGAGAAGGCGGGGCGGCCTACGAGCAGTACTTC.

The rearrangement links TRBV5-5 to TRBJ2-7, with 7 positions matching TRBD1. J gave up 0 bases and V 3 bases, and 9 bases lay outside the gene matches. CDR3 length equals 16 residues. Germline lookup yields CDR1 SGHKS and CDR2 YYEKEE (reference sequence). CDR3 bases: TGTGCCAGCAGCTGGGGGTTGGACAGGAGCTCCTACGAGCAGTACTTC. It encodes CASSWGLDRSSYEQYF.

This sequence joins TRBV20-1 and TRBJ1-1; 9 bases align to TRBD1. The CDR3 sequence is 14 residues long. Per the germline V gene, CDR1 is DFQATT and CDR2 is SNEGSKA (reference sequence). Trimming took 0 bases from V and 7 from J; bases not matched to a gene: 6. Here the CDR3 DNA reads TGCAGTGCTAGAGATACAGGGGGCGGCCTTGAAGCTTTCTTT. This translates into CSARDTGGGLEAFF.

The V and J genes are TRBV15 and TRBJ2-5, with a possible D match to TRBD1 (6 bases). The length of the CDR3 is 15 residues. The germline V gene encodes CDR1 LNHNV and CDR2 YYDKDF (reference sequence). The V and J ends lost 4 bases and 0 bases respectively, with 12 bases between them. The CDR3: CATSTIQGNQETQYF. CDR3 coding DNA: TGTGCCACCAGCACTATACAGGGAAACCAAGAGACCCAGTACTTC.

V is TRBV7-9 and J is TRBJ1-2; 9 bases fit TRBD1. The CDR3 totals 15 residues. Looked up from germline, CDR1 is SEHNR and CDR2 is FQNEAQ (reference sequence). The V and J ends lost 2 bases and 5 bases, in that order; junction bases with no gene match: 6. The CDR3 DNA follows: TGTGCCAGCAGCTTAAAGGACAGGGGAGATTATGGCTACACCTTC. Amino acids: CASSLKDRGDYGYTF.

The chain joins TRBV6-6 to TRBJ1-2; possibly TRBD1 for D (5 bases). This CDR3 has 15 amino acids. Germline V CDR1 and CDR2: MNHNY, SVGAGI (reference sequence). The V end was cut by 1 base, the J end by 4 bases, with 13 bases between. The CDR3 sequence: CASSYFEGSSYGYTF. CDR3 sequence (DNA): TGTGCCAGCAGTTACTTCGAGGGGAGTAGCTATGGCTACACCTTC.

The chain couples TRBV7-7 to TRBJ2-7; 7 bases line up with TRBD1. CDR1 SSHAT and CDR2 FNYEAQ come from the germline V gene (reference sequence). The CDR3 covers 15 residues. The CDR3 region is CATKQGKLGSYEQYF. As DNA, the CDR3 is TGTGCTACCAAACAGGGGAAGTTGGGCTCCTACGAGCAGTACTTC.

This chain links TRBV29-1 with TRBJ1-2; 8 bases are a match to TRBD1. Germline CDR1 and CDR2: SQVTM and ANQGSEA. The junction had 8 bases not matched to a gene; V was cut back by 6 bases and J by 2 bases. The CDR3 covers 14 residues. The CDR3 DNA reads TGCAGCGTCACACCAGGGGGCGCGAACTATGGCTACACCTTC. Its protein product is CSVTPGGANYGYTF. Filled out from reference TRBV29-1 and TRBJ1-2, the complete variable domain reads SAVISQKPSRDICQRGTSLTIQCQVDSQVTMMFWYRQQPGQSLTLIATANQGSEATYESGFVIDKFPISRPNLTFSTLTVSNMSPEDSSIYLCSVTPGGANYGYTFGSGTRLTVV.

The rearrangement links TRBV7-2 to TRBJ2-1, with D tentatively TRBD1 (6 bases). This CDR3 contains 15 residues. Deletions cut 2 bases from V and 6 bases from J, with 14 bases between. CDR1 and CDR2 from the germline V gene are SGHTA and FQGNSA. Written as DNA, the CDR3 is TGTGCCAGCAGCTTAATAGGGTGGGGGCGCAATGAGCAGTTCTTC. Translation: CASSLIGWGRNEQFF.

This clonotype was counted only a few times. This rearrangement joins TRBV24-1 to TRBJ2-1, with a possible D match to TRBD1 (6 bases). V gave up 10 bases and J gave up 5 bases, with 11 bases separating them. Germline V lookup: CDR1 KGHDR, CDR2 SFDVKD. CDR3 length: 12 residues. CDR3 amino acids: CATGAINNEQFF. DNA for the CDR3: TGTGCCACGGGGGCGATCAACAATGAGCAGTTCTTC.

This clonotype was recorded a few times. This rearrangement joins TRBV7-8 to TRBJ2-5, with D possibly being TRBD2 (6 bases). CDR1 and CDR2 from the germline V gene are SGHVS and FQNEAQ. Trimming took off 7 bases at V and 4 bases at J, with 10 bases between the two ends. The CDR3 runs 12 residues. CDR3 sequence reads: CASTQEGETQYF. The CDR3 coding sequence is TGTGCCAGCACCCAGGAGGGAGAGACCCAGTACTTC.